This TCR beta chain appears in the sequencing data of a study of blood T cell repertoires in COVID-19. Study summary: COVID-19 samples from acute and convalescent phases originated in the United States, Italy and Spain.

Assay used: immunoSEQ multiplex PCR; TCRdb lists only in-frame clones, some missing. Found here are about 190,000 clones, around four fifths of them singletons; the top ten hold about 20%. J lost 1 base, V lost 6 bases, and 5 bases had no gene match. Germline V gives CDR1 LNHDA, CDR2 SQIVND (reference sequence). The CDR3 loop spans 15 amino acids. The sample taken for sequencing was peripheral blood. The TCR originated in a human donor in a cohort sampled during active COVID-19. V gene TRBV19 combines with J gene TRBJ2-7; TRBD2 matches 11 bases. The CDR3 spells CASRLGTSGSYEQYF. In DNA, the CDR3 is TGTGCCAGTAGACTCGGGACTAGCGGATCCTACGAGCAGTACTTC.